This paragraph reports one TCR beta chain. Its antigen is currently unknown. Sequencing used immunoSEQ multiplex PCR; TCRdb keeps in-frame clones, though not all of them. This table has about 140,000 clones, roughly nine tenths appearing once. This sample was included in a study of T cell responses to AZD1222 COVID-19 vaccine. General study points: All repertoire sampling was performed exclusively after the peak T cell response. With dominance at 160-218 and 743-854, vaccine-associated CD4 TCRs spanned spike. Donors were largely white British and mainly female; clonal diversity was possibly underestimated. It was only a handful of AZD1222 recipients who were seropositive at baseline.

The CDR3 consists of 13 residues. V dropped 7 bases and J dropped 0 bases, with 10 bases sitting between them. CDR1 and CDR2 from the germline V gene are SQVTM and ANQGSEA. The sample in question was peripheral blood, obtained on day 0 of AZD1222 vaccination. This clonotype originated in an adult in good health. The rearrangement joins TRBV29-1 to TRBJ2-1; D might be TRBD2 (6 bases). This CDR3 reads CSGDGSSYNEQFF. In DNA, the CDR3 is TGCAGCGGTGACGGGAGCTCCTACAATGAGCAGTTCTTC.